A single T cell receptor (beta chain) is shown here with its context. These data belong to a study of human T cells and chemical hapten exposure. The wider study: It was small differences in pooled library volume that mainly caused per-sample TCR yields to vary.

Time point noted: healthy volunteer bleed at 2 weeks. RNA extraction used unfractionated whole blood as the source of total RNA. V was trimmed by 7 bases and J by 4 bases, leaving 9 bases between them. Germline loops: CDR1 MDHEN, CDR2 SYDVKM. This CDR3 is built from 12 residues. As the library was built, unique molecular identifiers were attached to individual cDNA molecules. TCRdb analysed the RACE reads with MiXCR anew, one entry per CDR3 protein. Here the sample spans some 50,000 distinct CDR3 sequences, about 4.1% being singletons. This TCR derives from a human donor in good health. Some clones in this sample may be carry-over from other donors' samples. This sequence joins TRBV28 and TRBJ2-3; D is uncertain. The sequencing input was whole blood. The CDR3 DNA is TGTGCCAGCACCGAACTTCCAGATACGCAGTATTTT. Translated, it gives CASTELPDTQYF.